The entry that follows covers one T cell receptor (beta chain) sequence. The antigen this receptor binds is unknown. Per-nucleotide qualities are absent, and no much larger clonotype sits a single base away. CDR1 and CDR2, per the germline V gene, are KGHSH and LQKENI. The CDR3 contains 14 residues, cysteine and phenylalanine counted. Only CDR3 DNA is held: 42 bases, read in frame from base 1. Trimming costs V 0 bases and J 3 bases, and their ends lie 8 bases apart. The library was generated by RT-PCR. These reads were obtained on an Illumina HiSeq 2500. TCRdb trimmed the raw reads at Q25, called clones with MiXCR and kept productive beta chains. For every CDR3 protein sequence, its rows merge into one entry that carries the most common genes and DNA. For this sample there are 800,000 to 1,000,000 distinct CDR3 sequences; less than 25% appear just once. Of the sample, around 9.6% is held by the ten largest clones.

The data are from a study of response to subunit inactivated influenza vaccine (dated by TCRdb to between 2018 and 2020). In the study overall: Deep quantitative profiling of the T cell receptor repertoire was used in the study to follow responses to a trivalent subunit inactivated influenza vaccine. Broader findings and caveats from the paper: According to the authors, only a limited number of new T cells may be recruited by each seasonal influenza vaccination.

The rearranged segments are TRBV18 and TRBJ2-5; a tentative D call is TRBD1 (5 bases match). Sample: PBMCs from blood, taken 4 to 6 days after vaccination. The receptor's source is a man aged 45-65 years who received an inactivated influenza vaccine. Donor details come from another sample of the same person, matched by shared clones. At the DNA level, the sequence is TGTGCCAGCTCACCACCTAGGGGTGAAGAGACCCAGTACTTC. Translated, it gives CASSPPRGEETQYF.